The 24 T cell receptor beta chains below all came from one sample that was sequenced in a study of T cells in women clearing cervical HPV infection. Generated by immunoSEQ multiplex PCR, the TCRdb table keeps only in-frame clones and is missing some. This repertoire includes about 24,000 clones. Sequencing input: blood buffy coat. The receptors were sampled from a woman between 18 and 69 years old with a cervical HPV16 infection that either progressed to CIN3+ or cleared (not recorded which).

To note about this clone: The CDR3 is cut off 3 residues early in the read; its end comes from the germline J gene. This chain links TRBV19 with TRBJ2-7, with D perhaps matching TRBD2 (7 bases). CDR3 length: 16 residues. Germline V lookup: CDR1 LNHDA, CDR2 SQIVND (reference sequence). V was clipped by 6 bases and J by 4 bases, with 22 bases between them. CDR3 bases read: TGTGCCAGTAGCCTATCGCGGGGGCAACGGCCGTACGAG. Its protein product is CASSLSRGQRPYE. The full CDR3 sequence reads CASSLSRGQRPYEQYF. The whole variable domain, remainder taken from reference TRBV19 and TRBJ2-7, is DGGITQSPKYLFRKEGQNVTLSCEQNLNHDAMYWYRQDPGQGLRLIYYSQIVNDFQKGDIAEGYSVSREKKESFPLTVTSAQKNPTAFYLCASSLSRGQRPYEQYFGPGTRLTVT.

On this clone itself: Read data end 3 residues before the CDR3 end; the end is taken from the germline J gene. The chain links TRBV30 to TRBJ1-5; D possibly corresponds to TRBD1 (5 bases). Trimming left V 1 base short and J 0 bases short, with 10 bases between. The length of the CDR3 is 15 residues. The germline V gene has CDR1 GTSNPN and CDR2 SVGIG (reference sequence). The covered CDR3 bases are TGTGCCTGGAGTGCTGGGGCGAATAGCAATCAGCCC. The encoded protein is CAWSAGANSNQP. The entire CDR3 is CAWSAGANSNQPQHF.

The sequenced CDR3 bases are TGCGCCAGCAGAGGGGAGGCTGAA. It yields the protein CASRGEAE. The whole CDR3 protein reads CASRGEAEAFF. V and J are TRBV5-1 and TRBJ1-1; D may be TRBD1 (5 bases). Read sequence stops 3 residues before the CDR3 end, and the germline J gene provides the missing end. Per the germline V gene, CDR1 is SGHRS and CDR2 is YFSETQ. The CDR3 has 11 amino acids. Deletions cut 5 bases from V and 6 bases from J, with 8 bases between. Full variable domain (outside the CDR3, taken from reference TRBV5-1 and TRBJ1-1): KAGVTQTPRYLIKTRGQQVTLSCSPISGHRSVSWYQQTPGQGLQFLFEYFSETQRNKGNFPGRFSGRQFSNSRSEMNVSTLELGDSALYLCASRGEAEAFFGQGTRLTVV.

Concerning this clone: The read is 3 residues too short to cover the CDR3 end, so that end is filled in from the germline J gene. The V and J genes are TRBV20-1 and TRBJ2-7; D is possibly TRBD2 (6 bases). The germline V and J ends were trimmed by 3 bases and 0 bases, with 9 bases remaining between them. Germline values: CDR1 DFQATT, CDR2 SNEGSKA (reference sequence). CDR3 length equals 13 residues. CDR3 in amino acids: CSASGGPSYEQYF. Partial CDR3 DNA: TGCAGTGCTAGCGGGGGACCCTCCTACGAG.

On this clone: The read comes to an end 3 residues before the CDR3 does, leaving the germline J gene to fill in the end. This chain links TRBV6-1 with TRBJ1-2, with TRBD1 matching over 7 bases. The CDR3 length is 14 residues. Germline-derived CDR1 and CDR2 are MNHNS and SASEGT. The covered CDR3 bases are TGTGCCAGCAGTGAAGACAGGGGTGCCCACGAC. Translating it yields CASSEDRGAHD. The entire CDR3 protein is CASSEDRGAHDYTF.

On this clone itself: The read stops 3 residues short of the end of the CDR3; the missing end is completed from the germline J gene. The chain recombines TRBV19 with TRBJ2-1; D is perhaps TRBD1 (6 bases). The CDR3 is 14 residues long. The germline V gene has CDR1 LNHDA and CDR2 SQIVND (reference sequence). With 1 base removed from V and 9 bases from J, the gap between germline ends came to 13 bases. CDR3 loop: CASSIVLSRGEQFF. The part of the CDR3 DNA that was read is TGTGCCAGTAGTATAGTTCTCTCCAGGGGTGAG.

Note on this clone: One end of the junction varies from germline; a read error may be responsible. Distinct nucleotide sequences in the sample also encode this CDR3. The CDR3 DNA, read in part, is TGTGCCAGCTCACGGTTGGGGGCCGATTCTGGAAACACA. Translation gives CASSRLGADSGNT. Given in full, the CDR3 is CASSRLGADSGNTIYF. The chain carries TRBV18 and TRBJ1-3; tentative D call: TRBD1 (6 bases). The read is 3 residues too short to cover the CDR3 end, so that end is filled in from the germline J gene. Germline V gives CDR1 KGHSH, CDR2 LQKENI. The CDR3 consists of 16 residues. The variable domain in full, completed from reference TRBV18 and TRBJ1-3, reads NAGVMQNPRHLVRRRGQEARLRCSPMKGHSHVYWYRQLPEEGLKFMVYLQKENIIDESGMPKERFSAEFPKEGPSILRIQQVVRGDSAAYFCASSRLGADSGNTIYFGEGSWLTVV.

As to this clone: Read coverage stops 3 residues before the CDR3 terminus; the germline J gene supplies the remainder. V and J are TRBV20-1 and TRBJ1-6; no clear D. The germline V and J ends were trimmed by 0 bases and 10 bases, with 10 bases remaining between them. Germline-derived CDR1 and CDR2 are DFQATT and SNEGSKA (reference sequence). CDR3 size: 13 residues. The CDR3 loop reads CSAREGSLSPLHF. CDR3 DNA (partial): TGCAGTGCTAGAGAAGGTTCGTTGTCACCC.

On this clone itself: Sequencing ends 3 residues short of the CDR3 end; the germline J gene provides the rest. J is TRBJ1-2 and V is TRBV6-2 or TRBV6-3; a possible D gene is TRBD1 (5 bases). This CDR3 is 14 amino acids long. The germline V gene has CDR1 MNHEY and CDR2 SVGEGT. Trimming shortened V by 6 bases and J by 4 bases, and 15 bases separated the two germline ends. CDR3 DNA (partial): TGTGCCAGCAGGCGAACAGGCAGGAGCTATGGC. This sequence encodes CASRRTGRSYG. The entire CDR3 protein is CASRRTGRSYGYTF.

This CDR3 is CASSPRTVTQNTGELFF. The CDR3 bases that were read are TGTGCCAGCTCACCACGAACAGTGACACAGAACACCGGGGAG. This chain links TRBV18 with TRBJ2-2; D gene ambiguous. The DNA ends 3 residues before the CDR3 does, and the rest of the CDR3 is filled in from the germline J gene. The CDR3 is made up of 17 amino acids. Germline V lookup: CDR1 KGHSH, CDR2 LQKENI. The V end lost 1 base, the J end lost 1 base, and 13 bases lay between the germline ends.

Details on this clone: The CDR3 end lies 3 residues beyond the end of the read and is filled in from the germline J gene. V is TRBV5-1 and J is TRBJ2-7, with TRBD1 as a possible D gene (5 bases). Trimming shortened V by 0 bases and J by 3 bases, and 7 bases separated the two germline ends. The germline CDR1 and CDR2 sequences are SGHRS and YFSETQ. The CDR3 extends over 13 amino acids. CDR3 in amino acids: CASSLDRNYEQYF. CDR3 DNA, as far as it was read: TGCGCCAGCAGCTTGGACAGGAACTACGAG.

Remarks on this clone: The CDR3 end lies 3 residues beyond the end of the read and is filled in from the germline J gene. The genes are TRBV5-1 and TRBJ2-3; the D gene is possibly TRBD2 (6 bases). Trimming stripped 2 bases from V and 5 bases from J, with 15 bases between. From germline, CDR1 is SGHRS and CDR2 YFSETQ. The CDR3 length is 15 residues. Partial CDR3 DNA: TGCGCCAGCAGCTTTATGGCAGACGGGGGAGATACG. This codes for CASSFMADGGDT. The whole CDR3 region reads CASSFMADGGDTQYF.

For this clone: The read stops 3 residues short of the end of the CDR3; the missing end is completed from the germline J gene. The chain combines TRBV2 with TRBJ2-1, with 7 bases that match TRBD1. V lost 6 bases to trimming and J lost 9 bases; unmatched junction nucleotides: 11. CDR1 SNHLY and CDR2 FYNNEI come from the germline V gene. The CDR3 has 14 residues. The CDR3 DNA, read in part, is TGTGCCAGCAGGGCAGACAGGGTCCTGAGTGAG. As protein: CASRADRVLSE. In full, the CDR3 reads CASRADRVLSEQFF.

A word on this clone: With the read ending 3 residues before the CDR3 end, the germline J gene is used to fill in that end. The gene calls are TRBV20-1 and TRBJ2-3, with D possibly TRBD1 on 5 matching bases. V lost 0 bases to trimming and J lost 4 bases, with 20 bases between them. The CDR3 sequence is 17 residues long. The germline V gene has CDR1 DFQATT and CDR2 SNEGSKA (reference sequence). The CDR3 sequence: CSARDRFRVGHADTQYF. The CDR3 DNA, read in part, is TGCAGTGCTAGAGACCGCTTCCGGGTGGGGCACGCAGATACG.

A remark on this clone: The read halts 3 residues ahead of the CDR3 end, with the missing end drawn from the germline J gene. V is TRBV19 and J is TRBJ1-4, with TRBD1 matching over 7 bases. The V gene end was trimmed by 8 bases and the J gene end by 4 bases; junction bases not matched to a gene: 4. CDR1 and CDR2 (germline): LNHDA, SQIVND (reference sequence). The CDR3 sequence is 13 residues long. CDR3 DNA (partial): TGTGCCAGTTCGGGGACAGTTAATGAAAAA. Its protein is CASSGTVNEK. The CDR3 in its entirety is CASSGTVNEKLFF.

A remark on this clone: The read gets to within 3 residues of the CDR3 end, and the germline J gene fills in the rest. V usage is TRBV11-1 and J usage is TRBJ2-3; TRBD2 agrees at 13 bases. Germline CDR1 SGHAT, CDR2 FQDESV (reference sequence). The CDR3 is 15 residues long. The covered CDR3 bases are TGTGCCAGCAGCTGGACTAGCGGGAGTGGGGAGACG. It yields the protein CASSWTSGSGET. The CDR3, in full, reads CASSWTSGSGETQYF.

Comment on this clone: The CDR3 is cut off 3 residues early in the read; its end comes from the germline J gene. This chain links TRBV2 with TRBJ2-7; 9 bases agree with TRBD1. Germline CDR1 reads SNHLY; CDR2 reads FYNNEI. The V gene end was trimmed by 2 bases and the J gene end by 3 bases; junction bases not matched to a gene: 2. This CDR3 comprises 14 residues. The sequenced CDR3 bases are TGTGCCAGCAGTGAAAGGGACAGGGTCTACGAG. Its translation: CASSERDRVYE. The full CDR3 protein reads CASSERDRVYEQYF.

Comment on this clone: A junction boundary mismatches the germline segment, possibly from a read error. Read data end 3 residues before the CDR3 end; the end is taken from the germline J gene. The chain is built from TRBV5-4 and TRBJ2-1; D possibly corresponds to TRBD1 (6 bases). CDR3 length equals 15 residues. CDR1 SGHNT and CDR2 YYREEE come from the germline V gene (reference sequence). The CDR3 bases that were read are TGTGCCAGCAGTTTGGGGGCACCCTTATACAATGAG. Protein sequence: CASSLGAPLYNE. The CDR3, in full, reads CASSLGAPLYNEQFF. Supplemented by reference TRBV5-4 and TRBJ2-1, the full variable domain reads ETGVTQSPTHLIKTRGQQVTLRCSSQSGHNTVSWYQQALGQGPQFIFQYYREEENGRGNFPPRFSGLQFPNYSSELNVNALELDDSALYLCASSLGAPLYNEQFFGPGTRLTVL.

As concerns this clone: With the read ending 3 residues before the CDR3 end, the germline J gene is used to fill in that end. V gene TRBV7-6 combines with J gene TRBJ2-4, with a possible D match to TRBD1 (6 bases). Looked up from germline, CDR1 is SGHVS and CDR2 is FNYEAQ. The CDR3 contains 15 residues. This CDR3 is CASSLSGGVGYGQYF. The covered CDR3 bases are TGTGCCAGCAGCTTATCTGGGGGCGTAGGCTATGGT.

The sequenced CDR3 bases are TGTGCCAGCATCATTTTGGCAGGGGAATACAATGAG. Its translation: CASIILAGEYNE. The full CDR3 is CASIILAGEYNEQFF. This chain uses TRBV2 with TRBJ2-1; D may be TRBD1 (6 bases). The missing CDR3 end, 3 residues past where the read stops, is filled in from the germline J gene. The CDR3 extends over 15 amino acids. The V and J ends lost 7 bases and 4 bases respectively, with 17 bases between them. Germline V gene lookup returns CDR1 SNHLY and CDR2 FYNNEI.

CDR3 bases read: TGTGCCAGCAGCCGTCGACTAGGGAACACCGGGGAG. Protein product: CASSRRLGNTGE. In full, the CDR3 reads CASSRRLGNTGELFF. The genes are TRBV7-9 and TRBJ2-2; tentatively, D is TRBD2 (6 bases). The CDR3 is cut off 3 residues early in the read; its end comes from the germline J gene. The V end lost 5 bases, the J end lost 1 base, and 11 bases lay between the germline ends. Per the germline V gene, CDR1 is SEHNR and CDR2 is FQNEAQ (reference sequence). The CDR3 runs to 15 residues.

Points on this clone: From the germline J gene comes the end of the CDR3, since the read stops 3 residues before it. The chain carries TRBV7-9 and TRBJ2-7; 8 bases fit TRBD2. Per germline, CDR1 SEHNR and CDR2 FQNEAQ (reference sequence). The J segment lost 6 bases and the V segment lost 5 bases, leaving 9 bases of the junction unmatched. The CDR3 spans 14 residues. CDR3 sequence reads: CASSRGGLASEQYF. The CDR3 DNA, read in part, is TGTGCCAGCAGCCGAGGAGGACTAGCCTCCGAG.

As concerns this clone: The read falls 3 residues short of the CDR3 end, and the missing part is taken from the germline J gene. V usage is TRBV23-1 and J usage is TRBJ2-3, with a possible D match to TRBD1 (5 bases). TRBV23-1 carries the ORF label, with uncertain function. The length of the CDR3 is 17 residues. CDR3: CARQKPGLCYSNQPQYF. Incomplete CDR3 DNA: TGCGCCAGACAAAAGCCAGGGTTATGCTATAGCAATCAGCCG.

On this clone: The read is 3 residues too short to cover the CDR3 end, so that end is filled in from the germline J gene. The chain couples TRBV7-3 to TRBJ2-1, with 7 positions matching TRBD2. Germline CDR1 SGHTA, CDR2 FQGTGA. V trimming: 3 bases; J trimming: 0 bases; junction bases outside the gene matches: 5. This CDR3 has 16 amino acids. The DNA read from the CDR3 is TGTGCCAGCAGCTTGGTGGGCGGGAGCTCCTACAATGAG. Its translation: CASSLVGGSSYNE. The complete CDR3 sequence is CASSLVGGSSYNEQFF.